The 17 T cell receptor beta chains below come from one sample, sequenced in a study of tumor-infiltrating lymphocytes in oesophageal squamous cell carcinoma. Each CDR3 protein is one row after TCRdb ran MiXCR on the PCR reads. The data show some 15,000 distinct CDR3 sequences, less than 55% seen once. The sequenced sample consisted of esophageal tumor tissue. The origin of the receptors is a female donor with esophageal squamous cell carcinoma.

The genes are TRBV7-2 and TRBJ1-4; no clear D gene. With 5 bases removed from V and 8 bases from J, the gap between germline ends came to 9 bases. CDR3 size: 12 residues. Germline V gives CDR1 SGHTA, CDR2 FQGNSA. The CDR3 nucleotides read TGTGCCAGCAGCCGACTCCAGGAAAAACTGTTTTTT. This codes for CASSRLQEKLFF.

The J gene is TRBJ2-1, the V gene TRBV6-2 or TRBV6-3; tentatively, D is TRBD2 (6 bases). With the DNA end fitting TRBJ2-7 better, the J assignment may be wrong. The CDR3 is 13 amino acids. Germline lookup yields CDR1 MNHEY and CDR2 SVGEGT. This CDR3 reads CASRQPGVKEQYF. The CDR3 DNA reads TGTGCCAGCAGGCAACCGGGAGTAAAAGAGCAGTACTTC.

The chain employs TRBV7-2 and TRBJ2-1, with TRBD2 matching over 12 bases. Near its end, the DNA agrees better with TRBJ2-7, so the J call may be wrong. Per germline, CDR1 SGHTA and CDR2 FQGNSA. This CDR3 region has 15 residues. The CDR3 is CASSLAGTSGYEQYF. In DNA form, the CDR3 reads TGTGCCAGCAGCTTAGCTGGGACTAGCGGGTACGAGCAGTACTTC.

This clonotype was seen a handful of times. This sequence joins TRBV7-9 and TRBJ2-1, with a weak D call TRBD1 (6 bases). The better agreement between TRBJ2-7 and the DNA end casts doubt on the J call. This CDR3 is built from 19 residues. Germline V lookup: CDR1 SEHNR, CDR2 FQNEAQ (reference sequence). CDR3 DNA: TGTGCCAGCAGCTCGATCCGTACCCTGACAGGTGGTAGGGCCTACGAGCAGTACTTC. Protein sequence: CASSSIRTLTGGRAYEQYF.

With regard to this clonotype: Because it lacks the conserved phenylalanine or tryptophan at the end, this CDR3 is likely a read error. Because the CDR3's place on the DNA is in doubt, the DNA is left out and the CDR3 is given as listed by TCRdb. CDR3 region: CASSLGGGLYEQYFGA. The chain recombines TRBV7-2 with TRBJ2-6; the D call TRBD2 from the table was never checked on the DNA. Germline CDR1 SGHTA, CDR2 FQGNSA. Including both end residues, the CDR3 is 16 amino acids long.

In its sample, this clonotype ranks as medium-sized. The CDR3 nucleotides are TGTGCCAGCAGCCCCACCCCCAAAAACGAAAAACTGTTTTTT. Translation gives CASSPTPKNEKLFF. This rearrangement joins TRBV7-9 to TRBJ1-4; no clear D gene. CDR1 SEHNR and CDR2 FQNEAQ come from the germline V gene (reference sequence). Deletions cut 5 bases from V and 8 bases from J, with 15 bases between. CDR3 length: 14 amino acids.

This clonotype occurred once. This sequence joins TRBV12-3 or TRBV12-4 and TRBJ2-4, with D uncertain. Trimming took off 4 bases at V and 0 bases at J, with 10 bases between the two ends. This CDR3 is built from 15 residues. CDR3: CASSWTVLAKNIQYF. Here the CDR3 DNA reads TGTGCCAGCAGTTGGACGGTTCTAGCCAAAAACATTCAGTACTTC.

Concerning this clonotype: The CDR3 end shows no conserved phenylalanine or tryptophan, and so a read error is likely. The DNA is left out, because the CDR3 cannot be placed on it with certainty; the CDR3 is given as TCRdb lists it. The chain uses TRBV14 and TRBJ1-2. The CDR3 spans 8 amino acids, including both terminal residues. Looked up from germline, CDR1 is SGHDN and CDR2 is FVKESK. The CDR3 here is CASSPRTS.

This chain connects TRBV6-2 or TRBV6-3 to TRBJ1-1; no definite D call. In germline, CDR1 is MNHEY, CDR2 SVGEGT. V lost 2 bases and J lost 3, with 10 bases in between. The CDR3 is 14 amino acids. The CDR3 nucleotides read TGTGCCAGCAGTTACCGCAACATGGACACTGAAGCTTTCTTT. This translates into CASSYRNMDTEAFF.

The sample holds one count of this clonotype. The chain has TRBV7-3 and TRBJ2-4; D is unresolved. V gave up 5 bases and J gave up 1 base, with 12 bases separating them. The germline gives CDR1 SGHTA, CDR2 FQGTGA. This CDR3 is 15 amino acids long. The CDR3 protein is CASSKNGKAKNIQYF. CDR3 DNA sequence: TGTGCCAGCAGCAAAAACGGCAAGGCCAAAAACATTCAGTACTTC. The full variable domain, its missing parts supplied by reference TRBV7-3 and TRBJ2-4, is GAGVSQTPSNKVTEKGKYVELRCDPISGHTALYWYRQSLGQGPEFLIYFQGTGAADDSGLPNDRFFAVRPEGSVSTLKIQRTERGDSAVYLCASSKNGKAKNIQYFGAGTRLSVL.

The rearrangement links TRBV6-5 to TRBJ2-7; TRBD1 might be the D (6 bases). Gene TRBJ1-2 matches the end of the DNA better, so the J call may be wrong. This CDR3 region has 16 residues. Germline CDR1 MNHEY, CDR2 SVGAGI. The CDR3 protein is CASSAPSGTTNYGYTF. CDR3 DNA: TGTGCCAGCAGTGCCCCATCCGGGACAACTAACTATGGCTACACCTTC.

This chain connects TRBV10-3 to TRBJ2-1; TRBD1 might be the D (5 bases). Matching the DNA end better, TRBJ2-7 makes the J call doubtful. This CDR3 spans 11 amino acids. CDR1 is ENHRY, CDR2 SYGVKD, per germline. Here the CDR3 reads CAISAAGEQYF. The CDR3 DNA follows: TGTGCCATCAGTGCGGCAGGGGAGCAGTACTTC.

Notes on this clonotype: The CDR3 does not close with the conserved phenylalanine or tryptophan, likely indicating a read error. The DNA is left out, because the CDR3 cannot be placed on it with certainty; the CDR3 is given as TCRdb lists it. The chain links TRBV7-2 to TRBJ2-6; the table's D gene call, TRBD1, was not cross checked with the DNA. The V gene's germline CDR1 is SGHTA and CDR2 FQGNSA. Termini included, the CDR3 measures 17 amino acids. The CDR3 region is CASSLRTGRNDEQFFGA.

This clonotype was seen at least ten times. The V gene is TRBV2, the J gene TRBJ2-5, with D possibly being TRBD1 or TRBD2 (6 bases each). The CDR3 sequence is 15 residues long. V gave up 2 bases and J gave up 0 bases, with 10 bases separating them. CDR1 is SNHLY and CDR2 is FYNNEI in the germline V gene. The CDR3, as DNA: TGTGCCAGCAGTGAATCGAGGGGGGACCAAGAGACCCAGTACTTC. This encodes CASSESRGDQETQYF. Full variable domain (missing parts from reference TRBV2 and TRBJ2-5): EPEVTQTPSHQVTQMGQEVILRCVPISNHLYFYWYRQILGQKVEFLVSFYNNEISEKSEIFDDQFSVERPDGSNFTLKIRSTKLEDSAMYFCASSESRGDQETQYFGPGTRLLVL.

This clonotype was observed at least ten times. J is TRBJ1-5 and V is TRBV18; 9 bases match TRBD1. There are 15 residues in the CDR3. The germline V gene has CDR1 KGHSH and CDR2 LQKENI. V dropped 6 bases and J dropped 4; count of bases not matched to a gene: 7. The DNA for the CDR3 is TGTGCCAGCTCTCACAGGACAGGGGTTAATCAGCCCCAGCATTTT. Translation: CASSHRTGVNQPQHF.

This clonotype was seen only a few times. The CDR3 is CASSFGQGTYNEQFF. The CDR3, as DNA: TGTGCCAGCAGCTTCGGACAGGGAACCTACAATGAGCAGTTCTTC. This rearrangement joins TRBV7-3 to TRBJ2-1; 8 bases map to TRBD1. The junction had 3 bases not matched to a gene; V was cut back by 3 bases and J by 2 bases. CDR1 SGHTA and CDR2 FQGTGA come from the germline V gene. The CDR3 sequence is 15 residues long.

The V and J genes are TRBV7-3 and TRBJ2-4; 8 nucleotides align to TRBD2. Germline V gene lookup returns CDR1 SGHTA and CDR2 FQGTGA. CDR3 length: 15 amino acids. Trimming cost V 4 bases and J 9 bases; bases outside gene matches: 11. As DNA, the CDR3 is TGTGCCAGCAGCTCCTCAGCGGGACGGGGGGGCATTCAGTACTTC. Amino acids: CASSSSAGRGGIQYF.